Listed below are T cell receptor beta chains from one sample, sequenced in a study of cytomegalovirus exposure and HLA in healthy donors. Sequenced by immunoSEQ multiplex PCR; TCRdb stores in-frame clones only, minus some. The listing contains 150,000 or so clones. The sample taken for sequencing was PBMCs. The source is a man aged 18 to 30 in good health and CMV-seronegative. CDR3s leave out the opening cysteine and the closing phenylalanine or tryptophan. The order of the fields is V gene, CDR3 protein.

v_gene: TRBV30; CDR3aa: AWIHIGGTEAF
v_gene: TRBV30; CDR3aa: AWSTRQGASGYT
v_gene: TRBV28; CDR3aa: ASSSYPWRTDEQF
v_gene: TRBV7-3; CDR3aa: ASSLTHYQETQY
v_gene: TRBV11-2; CDR3aa: ASSLDLLAGAHEQY
v_gene: TRBV7-9; CDR3aa: ASSYGTSGRVQF
v_gene: TRBV5-4; CDR3aa: ASSSGGDEQF
v_gene: TRBV29-1; CDR3aa: SVEPPSSYNEQF
v_gene: TRBV7-8; CDR3aa: ASSPSGTPFEQY
v_gene: TRBV6-6; CDR3aa: ASKRQGARGANVLT
v_gene: TRBV28; CDR3aa: ASSSAGQPQH
v_gene: TRBV6-5; CDR3aa: ASSYSFLSGDEQY
v_gene: TRBV27; CDR3aa: ASSLAGTGNTIY
v_gene: TRBV11-3; CDR3aa: ASSLGHYNEQF
v_gene: TRBV4-3; CDR3aa: ASSQSLMNTEAF
v_gene: TRBV25-1; CDR3aa: ASSGSGTSGKETQY
v_gene: TRBV7-2; CDR3aa: ASSPSGGRGDTQY
v_gene: TRBV28; CDR3aa: ASNSPTNTNYGYT
v_gene: TRBV5-1; CDR3aa: ASSLTIDRGNDEQY
v_gene: TRBV6-6; CDR3aa: ASSYAGLGETQY
v_gene: TRBV5-1; CDR3aa: ASSLTSGSYNEQF
v_gene: TRBV28; CDR3aa: ASSLGVIEQY
v_gene: TRBV7-9; CDR3aa: ASTLEANQPQH
v_gene: TRBV10-3; CDR3aa: ASRVIGTNYGYT
v_gene: TRBV7-2; CDR3aa: ASSLARGSGNTIY
v_gene: TRBV7-2; CDR3aa: ASSLSPGANQPQH
v_gene: TRBV4-1; CDR3aa: ASSQYRDSSYEQY
v_gene: TRBV7-3; CDR3aa: ASSFGTGELF
v_gene: TRBV12-2; CDR3aa: ASQGGAKNIQY
v_gene: TRBV25-1; CDR3aa: ASSELTGGVYGYT
v_gene: TRBV30; CDR3aa: AWRTGNGYT
v_gene: TRBV30; CDR3aa: AFNTGSNQPQH
v_gene: TRBV14; CDR3aa: ASGGAGGELF
v_gene: TRBV4-2; CDR3aa: ASSPTSGSSYEQY
v_gene: TRBV4-3; CDR3aa: ASSQEGLPGELF